The 24 T cell receptor beta chains in this list originate from one sample, sequenced in a study of type 1 regulatory T cells. No antigen has been identified for these receptors. TCRdb redid the calling of the reads with MiXCR, one entry per CDR3 protein. The sample includes approximately 42,000 distinct CDR3 sequences, roughly an eighth seen only once; the top ten take around 8%. Material: cultured non-Tr1 T cells, either the whole culture or a sorted T cell fraction (not recorded which). The receptors were gathered from a human donor in good health.

This clonotype was detected ten times or more. The chain uses TRBV12-3 or TRBV12-4 and TRBJ2-5, with TRBD1 matching 10 bases. The V and J ends lost 3 bases and 4 bases, in that order; junction bases with no gene match: 2. The CDR3 is made up of 14 amino acids. The CDR3 DNA sequence: TGTGCCAGCAGTTTGACAGGGGGCGCAGAGACCCAGTACTTC. As protein: CASSLTGGAETQYF.

This clonotype came up many times. The chain couples TRBV27 to TRBJ1-3; D gene unclear. The CDR3 has 13 amino acids. With 5 bases removed from V and 4 bases from J, the gap between germline ends came to 9 bases. CDR1 and CDR2 from the germline V gene are MNHEY and SMNVEV (reference sequence). In DNA, the CDR3 is TGTGCCAGCAGTCCCCTCGCGGGAAACACCATATATTTT. Protein: CASSPLAGNTIYF.

This clonotype has at least ten counts. This chain joins TRBV20-1 and TRBJ2-3; the match to TRBD1 covers 9 bases. Germline CDR1 reads DFQATT; CDR2 reads SNEGSKA (reference sequence). With 5 bases clipped from V and 6 bases from J, the junction kept 9 bases outside the gene matches. The CDR3 totals 14 residues. The CDR3 loop is CSASDSQGADTQYF. For the CDR3, the DNA is TGCAGTGCTTCCGATTCACAGGGGGCGGATACGCAGTATTTT.

This clonotype has at least ten counts. The V and J genes are TRBV30 and TRBJ1-2; D possibly corresponds to TRBD1 (5 bases). In germline, CDR1 is GTSNPN, CDR2 SVGIG (reference sequence). This CDR3 has 13 amino acids. Trimming pared 0 bases from V and 7 bases from J, leaving 12 bases between. The CDR3 DNA reads TGTGCCTGGAGTGTACTGCGGGGGTTTGGCTACACCTTC. Translated: CAWSVLRGFGYTF.

Ten or more counts support this clonotype. This sequence joins TRBV5-1 and TRBJ2-3, with 7 bases fitting TRBD2. This CDR3 has 15 residues. Germline V gives CDR1 SGHRS, CDR2 YFSETQ. V was clipped by 3 bases and J by 2 bases; unmatched bases: 6. CDR3 region: CASSSALANTDTQYF. DNA of the CDR3: TGCGCCAGCAGCTCCGCACTAGCGAACACAGATACGCAGTATTTT. Combining the CDR3 with reference TRBV5-1 and TRBJ2-3 gives the whole variable domain KAGVTQTPRYLIKTRGQQVTLSCSPISGHRSVSWYQQTPGQGLQFLFEYFSETQRNKGNFPGRFSGRQFSNSRSEMNVSTLELGDSALYLCASSSALANTDTQYFGPGTRLTVL.

This clonotype was seen more than once but under ten times. The chain recombines TRBV7-2 with TRBJ2-1, with TRBD2 as a possible D gene (5 bases). CDR3 size: 13 residues. Looked up from germline, CDR1 is SGHTA and CDR2 is FQGNSA. V gave up 5 bases and J gave up 3 bases, with 8 bases separating them. The CDR3 is CASSRADYNEQFF. The DNA of the CDR3 is TGTGCCAGCAGCAGAGCGGACTACAATGAGCAGTTCTTC.

This clonotype was counted at least ten times. The chain has TRBV29-1 and TRBJ2-7; tentative D call: TRBD1 (6 bases). CDR1 is SQVTM and CDR2 is ANQGSEA in the germline V gene. The CDR3 has 12 residues. Trimming pared 5 bases from V and 9 bases from J, leaving 17 bases between. Here the CDR3 DNA reads TGCAGCGTTACCCCGACAGGATCGGCGCAGTACTTC. Protein: CSVTPTGSAQYF.

A remark on this clonotype: This may stem from a read error, because a much larger clone lies one nucleotide away. This rearrangement joins TRBV7-3 to TRBJ2-2; no reliable D call. Germline CDR1 and CDR2: SGHTA and FQGTGA. The CDR3 has 12 residues. The CDR3 nucleotides are TGTGCCGGCAGCTTACAATTCGGGGAGCTGTTTTTT. Its protein product is CAGSLQFGELFF.

This clonotype was counted between two and nine times. The rearrangement joins TRBV24-1 to TRBJ2-3, with TRBD1 identical over 7 bases. The CDR3 sequence is 15 residues long. CDR1 is KGHDR and CDR2 is SFDVKD in the germline V gene. J gave up 3 bases and V 4 bases, and 6 bases lay outside the gene matches. The CDR3 region is CATSDYMTGTDTQYF. The CDR3 nucleotides read TGTGCCACCAGTGACTATATGACAGGGACAGATACGCAGTATTTT.

This clonotype was observed a few times. The chain combines TRBV7-2 with TRBJ2-3; TRBD2 matches 12 bases. This CDR3 has 15 residues. Germline V gene sequence: CDR1 SGHTA, CDR2 FQGNSA. Germline trimming cut 6 bases from V and 5 bases from J; bases unmatched to any gene: 6. CDR3 sequence reads: CASREGTSGLDTQYF. The CDR3 coding sequence is TGTGCCAGCAGGGAGGGGACTAGCGGGTTAGATACGCAGTATTTT.

This clonotype occurred many times. The rearrangement links TRBV6-2 or TRBV6-3 to TRBJ2-6; tentatively, D is TRBD2 (6 bases). Germline lookup yields CDR1 MNHEY and CDR2 SVGEGT. V was shortened by 8 bases and J by 2 bases, with 13 bases between the two germline ends. This CDR3 is built from 15 residues. CDR3 sequence reads: CASLSGEAGANVLTF. Here the CDR3 DNA reads TGTGCCAGCCTTTCGGGGGAAGCTGGGGCCAACGTCCTGACTTTC.

The table lists this clonotype with many counts. This chain uses TRBV5-1 with TRBJ2-1; possibly TRBD1 or TRBD2 for D (5 bases each). The CDR3 length is 14 residues. Deletions cut 0 bases from V and 10 bases from J, with 14 bases between. CDR1 and CDR2 (germline): SGHRS, YFSETQ. The CDR3: CASSLAGAWDEQFF. CDR3 sequence (DNA): TGCGCCAGCAGCTTGGCCGGGGCGTGGGACGAGCAGTTCTTC.

Of note for this clonotype: Being one base from a much bigger clone, this may be a read error. The rearrangement uses TRBV6-1 and TRBJ2-4; possible D gene TRBD2, 5 bases. Germline CDR1 is MNHNS and CDR2 is SASEGT. The CDR3 is 15 residues long. Here the CDR3 DNA reads TGTGCCAGCAGGTCACGAGATCTAGCCAAAAACATTCAGTGCTTC. It yields the protein CASRSRDLAKNIQCF.

The chain carries TRBV7-2 and TRBJ2-6; D unclear. CDR3 size: 16 residues. The germline gives CDR1 SGHTA, CDR2 FQGNSA. V was clipped by 5 bases and J by 0 bases, with 11 bases between them. CDR3 residues: CASSSRTLSGANVLTF. The CDR3 bases are TGTGCCAGCAGCAGTCGGACCCTCTCTGGGGCCAACGTCCTGACTTTC.

In its sample, this clonotype was seen many times. The rearrangement links TRBV5-1 to TRBJ2-5; D may match TRBD1 or TRBD2 (5 bases each). Trimming stripped 4 bases from V and 5 bases from J, with 18 bases between. Germline V gives CDR1 SGHRS, CDR2 YFSETQ. This CDR3 spans 15 amino acids. The CDR3 DNA reads TGCGCCAGCAGCCGTGACGGAGCCGAGGGGGAGACCCAGTACTTC. Its translation is CASSRDGAEGETQYF. Complete variable domain (other parts from reference TRBV5-1 and TRBJ2-5): KAGVTQTPRYLIKTRGQQVTLSCSPISGHRSVSWYQQTPGQGLQFLFEYFSETQRNKGNFPGRFSGRQFSNSRSEMNVSTLELGDSALYLCASSRDGAEGETQYFGPGTRLLVL.

V gene TRBV20-1 combines with J gene TRBJ2-1; D remains unclear. The CDR3 is made up of 14 amino acids. The germline gives CDR1 DFQATT, CDR2 SNEGSKA (reference sequence). V lost 7 bases, J lost 0 bases, and 13 bases lay in between. CDR3 in amino acids: CSVHKKSSYNEQFF. For the CDR3, the DNA is TGCAGTGTCCACAAGAAGAGCTCCTACAATGAGCAGTTCTTC.

This clonotype is labeled as medium-sized. CDR3: CASGGPNEQYF. The CDR3 nucleotides read TGTGCCAGCGGCGGACCAAACGAGCAGTACTTC. The rearrangement uses TRBV2 and TRBJ2-7; D remains unclear. This CDR3 contains 11 residues. The germline V gene encodes CDR1 SNHLY and CDR2 FYNNEI. V was shortened by 8 bases and J by 5 bases, with 10 bases between the two germline ends.

Turning to this clonotype: The limits of the CDR3 on the DNA are not certain, so only TCRdb's listed CDR3 is given. The chain uses TRBV21-1 and TRBJ2-3. TRBV21-1 is designated a pseudogene. The CDR3 has 19 amino acids, counting both end residues. The CDR3 region is CASSFYICSAWGSTDTQYF.

The V gene is TRBV7-7, the J gene TRBJ2-5, with TRBD2 identical over 9 bases. The CDR3 is made up of 13 amino acids. Germline assignment: CDR1 SSHAT and CDR2 FNYEAQ (reference sequence). CDR3 region: CASALAGEETQYF. The CDR3 DNA reads TGTGCTAGCGCCTTAGCGGGAGAAGAGACCCAGTACTTC.

In its sample, this clonotype was seen many times. The chain recombines TRBV2 with TRBJ1-2; the match to TRBD1 covers 7 bases. CDR1 and CDR2 (germline): SNHLY, FYNNEI. V gave up 6 bases and J gave up 8 bases; unmatched junction bases: 12. The CDR3 extends over 14 amino acids. CDR3 residues: CASRPGTVPGGYTF. The CDR3 nucleotides read TGTGCCAGCAGGCCCGGGACAGTCCCGGGAGGCTACACCTTC.

Many counts were recorded for this clonotype. The chain carries TRBV12-3 or TRBV12-4 and TRBJ1-4; D might be TRBD1 (5 bases). CDR3 length equals 15 residues. V dropped 6 bases and J dropped 1 base, with 12 bases sitting between them. CDR3 DNA: TGTGCCAGCAGAATAAGTGGGGGAACTAATGAAAAACTGTTTTTT. Translation: CASRISGGTNEKLFF.

CDR3 loop: CAISEVQNSPLHF. In DNA, the CDR3 is TGTGCCATCAGTGAGGTTCAGAATTCACCCCTCCACTTT. The gene calls are TRBV10-3 and TRBJ1-6; no clear D gene. The CDR3 contains 13 residues. Looked up from germline, CDR1 is ENHRY and CDR2 is SYGVKD. Trimming cost V 2 bases and J 7 bases, with 6 bases left between them.

This clonotype was counted at least ten times. The chain joins TRBV24-1 to TRBJ1-5; D gene ambiguous. The CDR3 spans 13 residues. V was trimmed by 5 bases and J by 0 bases, leaving 4 bases between them. Germline CDR1 and CDR2: KGHDR and SFDVKD. In DNA form, the CDR3 reads TGTGCCACCAGTGGGGTTAGCAATCAGCCCCAGCATTTT. This encodes CATSGVSNQPQHF.

The table lists this clonotype with many counts. The chain couples TRBV15 to TRBJ2-4, with TRBD1 matching over 11 bases. Per the germline V gene, CDR1 is LNHNV and CDR2 is YYDKDF (reference sequence). Unmatched junction bases numbered 3, after V lost 1 base and J lost 7 bases. The CDR3 has 15 amino acids. The CDR3 sequence: CATSRGGTGGNIQYF. The CDR3 nucleotides are TGTGCCACCAGCAGAGGCGGGACAGGGGGGAACATTCAGTACTTC.